What follows is one T cell receptor (beta chain) and its context. The data were taken from a study of blood T cells in healthy people across ages. With 4 bases removed from V and 2 bases from J, the gap between germline ends came to 18 bases. CDR3 length equals 17 residues. Germline CDR1 MDHEN, CDR2 SYDVKM. Then a second PCR, running roughly 7 to 11 cycles, was carried out with a sample-barcoded 5' primer and a J-beta primer mix. MiXCR, applied by TCRdb to the 5' RACE reads, yields one record per CDR3 protein. The sample records approximately 800,000 distinct CDR3 sequences, under 80% being singletons.

The receptor was derived from a young man in good health. Material: blood. This rearrangement joins TRBV28 to TRBJ1-5; D is unclear. CDR3 nucleotide sequence: TGTGCCAGCAGTTCCCAAGTAGGCATCGGCCGCAATCAGCCCCAGCATTTT. Its protein is CASSSQVGIGRNQPQHF.